This T cell receptor (beta chain) was sequenced for a study of T cells in Graves' hyperthyroidism and ophthalmopathy. This CDR3 comprises 15 residues. The V segment lost 5 bases and the J segment 5 bases; nucleotides outside the gene matches: 6. The sample holds a few counts of this clonotype. Researchers amplified the TCR beta CDR3 regions from RNA transcripts. First-round RT-PCR targeting the TCR CDR3 was performed with the HTBI primer set. One entry per CDR3 protein results from TCRdb running MiXCR on the multiplex PCR reads. This sample has approximately 600,000 distinct CDR3 sequences, with about a fifth found just once.

This chain connects TRBV12-3 or TRBV12-4 to TRBJ2-5; 12 nucleotides match TRBD2. The source is a man aged 25 to 40 with Graves' ophthalmopathy. Sequenced: blood. As DNA, the CDR3 is TGTGCCAGCAGTGCGACTAGCGGGAGTTGGGAGACCCAGTACTTC. This codes for CASSATSGSWETQYF.